These 6 T cell receptor beta chains came from one sample sequenced in a study of CD4 T cells in relation to SARS-CoV-2 and coronaviruses. The unexposed donors gave CD4+ T cells in 2011-2018, prior to COVID-19. CD4+ T cells were isolated from the cells after 10 days of culture. Antigen specificity for these receptors is unknown. Data came from immunoSEQ multiplex PCR; TCRdb stores just in-frame clones and leaves some out. The table has around 25,000 clones, around three quarters seen once; the top ten hold 14%. The specimen sequenced was CD4+ T cells from PBMCs, cultured in vitro. The receptors come from a human donor in good health.

This clone came up a few times. The gene calls are TRBV12-3 or TRBV12-4 and TRBJ2-7; D is undetermined. This CDR3 has 11 amino acids. Trimming cost V 4 bases and J 1 base, with 2 bases left between them. The chain's CDR3 is CASSYSYEQYF. CDR3 nucleotides: TGTGCCAGCAGTTATTCCTACGAGCAGTACTTC.

The chain joins TRBV30 to TRBJ2-2; tentatively, D is TRBD1 (6 bases). CDR3 length: 15 residues. V shed 0 bases and J shed 1 base, with 9 bases lying between them. Looked up from germline, CDR1 is GTSNPN and CDR2 is SVGIG (reference sequence). CDR3 bases: TGTGCCTGGAGTGTACTCAGGGGGAACACCGGGGAGCTGTTTTTT. As protein: CAWSVLRGNTGELFF.

This clone was recorded once. V gene TRBV12-2 combines with J gene TRBJ2-3; the table names TRBD1, a call not compared with the DNA. TRBV12-2 is reported as a pseudogene. This CDR3 is 19 amino acids long. In DNA form, the CDR3 reads TGTGCAAGTCGCTTAGCCGGGACAGGGGGCCTTGCTTGCACAGATACGCAGTATTTT. The encoded protein is CASRLAGTGGLACTDTQYF.

J is TRBJ1-1 and V is TRBV5-1; TRBD1 agrees at 9 bases. The germline gives CDR1 SGHRS, CDR2 YFSETQ. The CDR3 is 14 amino acids. V shed 1 base and J 11 bases; nucleotides not matched to a gene: 9. CDR3 DNA sequence: TGCGCCAGCAGCTTGACGTTTGGGGACAGGGAGGCTTTCTTT. Its protein is CASSLTFGDREAFF.

As DNA, the CDR3 is TGTGCCAGCAGCTTGGTGACTAGCGGGATCAATGAGCAGTTCTTC. Amino acid sequence: CASSLVTSGINEQFF. This chain uses TRBV5-6 with TRBJ2-1; 11 nucleotides align to TRBD2. CDR3 size: 15 residues. The germline gives CDR1 SGHDT, CDR2 YYEEEE. V was pared by 0 bases and J by 6 bases, with 2 bases of the junction left unmatched.

The chain uses TRBV3-1 (or the pseudogene TRBV3-2) and TRBJ1-2; D possibly corresponds to TRBD1 (5 bases). CDR1 is LGHDT and CDR2 is YNNKEL in the germline V gene (reference sequence). The CDR3 sequence is 16 residues long. Trimming removed 2 bases from V and 0 bases from J, with 13 bases in between. The DNA for the CDR3 is TGTGCCAGCAGCCAATCCGGCAGGGAGGCTAACTATGGCTACACCTTC. Amino acid sequence: CASSQSGREANYGYTF.